This TCR beta chain was sequenced during a study of cytomegalovirus exposure and HLA in healthy donors. Unmatched junction bases numbered 10, after V lost 5 bases and J lost 7 bases. The CDR3 length is 15 residues. Germline CDR1 KGHSH, CDR2 LQKENI. Data came from immunoSEQ multiplex PCR; TCRdb stores just in-frame clones and leaves some out. The sample includes over 45,000 clones, 85% to 95% of them seen just once. This sequence originates from a woman under 30 in good health and CMV-seronegative. J is TRBJ2-1 and V is TRBV18; TRBD1 agrees at 8 bases. Input material: PBMCs. This CDR3 reads CASSASGTGSNEQFF. CDR3 coding DNA: TGTGCCAGCTCAGCCTCAGGGACAGGATCAAATGAGCAGTTCTTC.